This T cell receptor beta chain was recovered during a study of shared clonotypes between healthy human individuals. Partitioning of CD4+ cells yielded a CD45RA+ naive subset and a CD45RA-negative memory subset. The table came from immunoSEQ multiplex PCR; TCRdb's copy has only in-frame clones and leaves some out. The sample holds some 2,400,000 clones, 90% to 96% seen once. The sample holds one count of this clone. The TCR sequence derives from a man aged 18 to 30 in good health. Sequencing was done on a sample of naive CD4+ T cells sorted from blood. Noted subset: CD45RA+ positively selected.

CDR3 nucleotide sequence: TGCGCCAGCAGCCAAGAGGCAGGGCGGAATGAAAAACTGTTTTTT. It is translated as CASSQEAGRNEKLFF. The V call is TRBV4-3, the J call TRBJ1-4; the D gene is possibly TRBD1 (5 bases). Germline V gene data show CDR1 as LGHNA and CDR2 as YSLEER. CDR3 length: 15 residues. V lost 0 bases and J 5 bases, leaving 10 bases between the germline ends.